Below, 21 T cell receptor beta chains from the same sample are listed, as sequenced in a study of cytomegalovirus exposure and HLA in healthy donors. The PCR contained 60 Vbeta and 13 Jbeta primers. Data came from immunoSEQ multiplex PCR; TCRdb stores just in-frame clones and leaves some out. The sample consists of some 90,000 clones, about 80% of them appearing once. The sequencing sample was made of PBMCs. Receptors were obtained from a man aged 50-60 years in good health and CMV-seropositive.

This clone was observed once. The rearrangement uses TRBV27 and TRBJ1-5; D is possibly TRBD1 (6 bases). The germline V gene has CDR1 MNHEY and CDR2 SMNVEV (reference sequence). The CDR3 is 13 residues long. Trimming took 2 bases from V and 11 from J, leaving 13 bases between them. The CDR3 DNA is TGTGCCAGCAGTTTAGCGGGGGCCATGACCCAGCATTTT. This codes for CASSLAGAMTQHF.

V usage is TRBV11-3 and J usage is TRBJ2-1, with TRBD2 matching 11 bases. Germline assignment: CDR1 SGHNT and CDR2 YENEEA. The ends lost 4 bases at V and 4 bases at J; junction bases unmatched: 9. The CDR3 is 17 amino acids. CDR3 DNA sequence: TGTGCCAGCAGCTCAAGGACTAGCGGGCCTATATACAATGAGCAGTTCTTC. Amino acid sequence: CASSSRTSGPIYNEQFF.

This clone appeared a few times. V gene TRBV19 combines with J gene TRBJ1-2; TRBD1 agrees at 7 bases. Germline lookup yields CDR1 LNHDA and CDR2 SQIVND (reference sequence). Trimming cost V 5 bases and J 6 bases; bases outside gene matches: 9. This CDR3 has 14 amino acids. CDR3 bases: TGTGCCAGTAGTGTTACACAGGGGCGGGATGGCTACACCTTC. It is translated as CASSVTQGRDGYTF.

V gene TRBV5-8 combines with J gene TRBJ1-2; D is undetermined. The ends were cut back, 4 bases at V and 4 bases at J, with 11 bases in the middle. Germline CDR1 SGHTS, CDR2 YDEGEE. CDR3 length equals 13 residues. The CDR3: CASSPGTAYGYTF. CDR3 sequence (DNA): TGTGCCAGCAGCCCCGGCACAGCCTATGGCTACACCTTC.

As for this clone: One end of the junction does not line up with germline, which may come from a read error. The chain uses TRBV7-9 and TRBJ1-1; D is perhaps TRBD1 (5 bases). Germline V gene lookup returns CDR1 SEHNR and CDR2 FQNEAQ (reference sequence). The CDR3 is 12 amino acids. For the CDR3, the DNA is TGTTCCAGCAGCTTACCCCGACAGGAAGCTTTCTTT. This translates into CSSSLPRQEAFF.

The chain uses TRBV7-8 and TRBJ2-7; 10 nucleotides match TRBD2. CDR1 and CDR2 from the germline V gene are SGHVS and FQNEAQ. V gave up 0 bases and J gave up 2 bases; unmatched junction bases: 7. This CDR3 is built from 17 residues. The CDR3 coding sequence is TGTGCCAGCAGCTTAGCGCCCGGGACTAGCGTACCCTACGAGCAGTACTTC. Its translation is CASSLAPGTSVPYEQYF.

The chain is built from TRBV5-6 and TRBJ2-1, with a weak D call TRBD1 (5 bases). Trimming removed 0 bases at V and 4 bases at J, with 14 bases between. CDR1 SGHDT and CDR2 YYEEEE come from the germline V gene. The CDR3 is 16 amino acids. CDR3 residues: CASSLASGIGYNEQFF. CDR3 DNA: TGTGCCAGCAGCTTGGCCTCAGGGATAGGGTACAATGAGCAGTTCTTC.

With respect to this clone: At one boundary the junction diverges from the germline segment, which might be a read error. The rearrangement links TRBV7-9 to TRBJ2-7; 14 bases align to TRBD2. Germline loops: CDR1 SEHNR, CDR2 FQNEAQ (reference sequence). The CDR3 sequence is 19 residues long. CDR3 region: CSSSSYKQGTSGSGYEQYF. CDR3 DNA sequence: TGTTCCAGCAGCTCTTATAAACAAGGGACTAGCGGGAGCGGCTACGAGCAGTACTTC.

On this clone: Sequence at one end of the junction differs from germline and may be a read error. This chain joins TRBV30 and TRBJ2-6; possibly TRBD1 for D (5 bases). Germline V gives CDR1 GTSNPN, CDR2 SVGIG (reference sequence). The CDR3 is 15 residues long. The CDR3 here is CAWSVPFSGANGLTF. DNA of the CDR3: TGTGCCTGGAGTGTACCGTTCTCTGGGGCCAACGGCCTGACTTTC.

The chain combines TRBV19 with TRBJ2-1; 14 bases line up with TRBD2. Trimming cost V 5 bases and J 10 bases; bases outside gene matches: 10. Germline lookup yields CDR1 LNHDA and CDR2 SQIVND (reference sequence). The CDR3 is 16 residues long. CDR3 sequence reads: CASSPQLTSGRGEQFF. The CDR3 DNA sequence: TGTGCCAGTAGTCCTCAACTGACTAGCGGGAGGGGGGAGCAGTTCTTC.

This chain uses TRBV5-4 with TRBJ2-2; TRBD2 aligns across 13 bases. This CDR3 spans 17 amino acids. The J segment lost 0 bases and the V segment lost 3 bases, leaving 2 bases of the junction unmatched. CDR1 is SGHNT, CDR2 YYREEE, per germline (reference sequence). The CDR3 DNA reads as TGTGCCAGCAGCTCCGGGACTAGCGGGGCGAACACCGGGGAGCTGTTTTTT. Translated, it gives CASSSGTSGANTGELFF.

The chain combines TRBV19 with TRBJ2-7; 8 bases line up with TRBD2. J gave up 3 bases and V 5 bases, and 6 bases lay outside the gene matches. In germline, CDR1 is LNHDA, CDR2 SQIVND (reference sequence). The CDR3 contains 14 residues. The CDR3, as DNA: TGTGCCAGTAGTTCCTCGGGACTAGGCTACGAGCAGTACTTC. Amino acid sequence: CASSSSGLGYEQYF.

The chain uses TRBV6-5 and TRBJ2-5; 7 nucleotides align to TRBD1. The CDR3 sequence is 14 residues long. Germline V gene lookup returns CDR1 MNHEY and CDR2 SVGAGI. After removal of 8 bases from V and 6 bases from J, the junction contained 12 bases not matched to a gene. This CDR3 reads CASHRDRDFKTQYF. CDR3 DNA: TGTGCCAGCCACCGGGACAGAGACTTTAAGACCCAGTACTTC.

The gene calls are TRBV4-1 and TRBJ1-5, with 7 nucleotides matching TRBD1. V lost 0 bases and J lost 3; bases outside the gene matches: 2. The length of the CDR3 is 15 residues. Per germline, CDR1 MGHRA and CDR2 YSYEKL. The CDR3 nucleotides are TGCGCCAGCAGCCAAGACGACAGGGTCAATCAGCCCCAGCATTTT. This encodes CASSQDDRVNQPQHF.

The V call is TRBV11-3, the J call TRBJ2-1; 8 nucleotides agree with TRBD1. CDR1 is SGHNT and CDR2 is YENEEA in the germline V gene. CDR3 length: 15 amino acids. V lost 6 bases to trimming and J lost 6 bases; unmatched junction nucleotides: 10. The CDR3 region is CASSSDRGPSNEQFF. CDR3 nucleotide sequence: TGTGCCAGCAGTTCTGACAGGGGACCCAGCAATGAGCAGTTCTTC. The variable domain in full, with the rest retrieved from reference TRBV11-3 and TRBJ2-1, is EAGVVQSPRYKIIEKKQPVAFWCNPISGHNTLYWYLQNLGQGPELLIRYENEEAVDDSQLPKDRFSAERLKGVDSTLKIQPAELGDSAVYLCASSSDRGPSNEQFFGPGTRLTVL.

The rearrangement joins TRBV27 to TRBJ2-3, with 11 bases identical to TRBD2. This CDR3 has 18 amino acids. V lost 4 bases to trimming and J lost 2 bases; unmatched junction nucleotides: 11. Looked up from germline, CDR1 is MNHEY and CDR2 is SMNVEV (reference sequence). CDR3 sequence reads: CASSSNLRLAGYTDTQYF. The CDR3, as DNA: TGTGCCAGCAGTTCCAACCTTAGACTAGCGGGATACACAGATACGCAGTATTTT.

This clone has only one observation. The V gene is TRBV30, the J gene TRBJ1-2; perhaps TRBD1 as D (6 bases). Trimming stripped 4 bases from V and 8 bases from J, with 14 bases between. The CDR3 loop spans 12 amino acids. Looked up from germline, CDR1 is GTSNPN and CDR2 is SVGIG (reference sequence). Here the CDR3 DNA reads TGTGCCTGGACCCTTACAGGGTACGGCTACACCTTC. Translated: CAWTLTGYGYTF.

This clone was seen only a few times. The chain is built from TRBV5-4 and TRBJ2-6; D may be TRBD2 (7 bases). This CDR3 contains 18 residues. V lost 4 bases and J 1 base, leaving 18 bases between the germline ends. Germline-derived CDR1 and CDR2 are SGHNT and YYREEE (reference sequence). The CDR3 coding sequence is TGTGCCAGCAGCCCCCAGGAGGAGGGGGGGTCTGGGGCCAACGTCCTGACTTTC. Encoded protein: CASSPQEEGGSGANVLTF.

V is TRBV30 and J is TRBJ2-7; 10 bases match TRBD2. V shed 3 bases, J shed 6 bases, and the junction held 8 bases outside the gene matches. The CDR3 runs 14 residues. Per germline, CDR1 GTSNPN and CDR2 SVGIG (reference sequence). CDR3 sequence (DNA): TGTGCCTGGAGCCTACTAGCGGGACTGAGCGAGCAGTACTTC. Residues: CAWSLLAGLSEQYF.

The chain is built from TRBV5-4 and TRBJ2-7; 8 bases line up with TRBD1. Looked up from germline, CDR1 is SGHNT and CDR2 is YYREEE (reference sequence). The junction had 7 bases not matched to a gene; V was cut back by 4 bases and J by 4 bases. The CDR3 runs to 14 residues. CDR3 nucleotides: TGTGCCAGCAGCGAAGCAGGGGGCCGATACGAGCAGTACTTC. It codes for CASSEAGGRYEQYF.

The CDR3 sequence is CAVQGTGYHEQYF. As DNA, the CDR3 is TGTGCCGTACAAGGGACAGGATACCACGAGCAGTACTTC. The V and J genes are TRBV27 and TRBJ2-7; 8 nucleotides agree with TRBD1. CDR1 MNHEY and CDR2 SMNVEV come from the germline V gene (reference sequence). Unmatched junction bases numbered 11, after V lost 11 bases and J lost 5 bases. CDR3 length: 13 amino acids.